This T cell receptor beta chain was sequenced during a study of cytomegalovirus exposure and HLA in healthy donors (dated by TCRdb to about 2017). Looking at the study overall: An earlier analysis of about 530 of the donors reported 250 to 350 Gb of sequence data and 117 million unique TCR beta sequences obtained from around 170 million T cells. About 280 gigabases of sequencing data and roughly 80 million unique TCR sequences made up an early release that covered several hundred HLA-typed donors. Among the approximately 400 genotyped donors, roughly 80% belonged to the genetic ancestry cluster associated with self-reported Caucasian donors. The study was designed to test whether signatures of past pathogen exposure could be identified by cataloging public T cell receptors. The study used immunosequencing to profile the T cell repertoires of some 600 subjects and linked those repertoires to cytomegalovirus serostatus. Along with the approximately 670-subject first cohort, a separate validation cohort of over a hundred different subjects was used. To predict cytomegalovirus infection status, the study combined high-throughput TCR immunosequencing, statistical association of individual TCRs with disease status, and machine learning. In a later analysis, previously published TCR beta repertoires from some 640 donors were re-analyzed and high-resolution HLA genotyping was added so that TCR occurrence patterns could be studied. Rather than using new phenotypic data, the later analysis identified candidate immune exposures from TCR beta sequences and from how often those sequences occurred across donors. An earlier analysis of 500 to 650 of the donors applied high-throughput TCR beta sequencing to assess whether each TCR beta V gene segment acted as functional or pseudogenic. Donor age, sex, ethnicity and CMV serostatus were compiled together with the repertoire data. Genome-wide SNP genotypes for about 60% of the roughly 700 donors were used in a later genetic analysis, which treated that subset as a discovery cohort. All discovery cohort repertoires had been generated on a single sequencing platform. Class I and class II HLA loci were covered by the typing at four-digit resolution. Typing coverage differed by locus: A, B, C, DRB1 and DQB1 were typed in roughly 620-640 donors, DQA1 in about 550, DPA1 in 600 to 610, and DPB1 in around 440. Because of strong linkage in the cohort, four or five DR-DQ haplotypes were treated as single units for association and clustering. Among under 450 genotyped donors of the cohort, an average of roughly 240,000 unique TCR beta nucleotide sequences were sequenced per donor, roughly a sixth of them non-productive. Results the study describes overall, beyond this receptor: It was suggested by the authors that the approach could potentially be generalized to other disease states and immunological phenotypes. The classifier was reported to diagnose cytomegalovirus status with high specificity and sensitivity in both the original cohort and the validation cohort. In a later genetic analysis, a missense DCLRE1C variant was associated with V-gene and J-gene trimming of TCR beta chains, and the association was replicated in an independent cohort. A further reported finding was that TCR beta sequences accurately predicted the HLA-A and HLA-B alleles for most subjects in the first cohort. CMV serostatus was the only immune exposure information available for the cohort. Sequencing depth was assumed to be roughly uniform across donors in the presence/absence analyses, though that assumption may not hold. In a later analysis, HLA-associated TCR beta chains were found to be more clonally expanded and to have lower generation probabilities than equally common non-associated chains. Correlated functional status among segregating V segments might reflect linkage disequilibrium, but an unknown experimental factor could not be ruled out. Some IMGT-functional V segments, including TRBV6-2 and TRBV6-3, could not be distinguished by the 87-base-pair reads and were therefore excluded. According to a later analysis, most CMV-associated TCR beta chains appeared to be HLA-restricted, and the HLA associations seemed to be driven largely by CMV exposure. Because some donors lacked HLA typing at each locus, the association tests relied only on the typed subset. In a later analysis, TCR association rates were found to vary across HLA loci, with the most associated TCRs seen for DRB1 alleles and the fewest for HLA-C alleles. Specific HLA alleles were associated with 18,000 or so TCR beta sequences at a false discovery rate of 0.05 in a later analysis. Compared with the roughly 700-donor mean, donors in an Asian-associated ancestry cluster had fewer N-insertions in productive TCRs, according to a later genetic analysis. Broadly in line with IMGT annotations, most TCR beta V segments showed up in productive rearrangements about 87% or about 30% of the time in an earlier analysis of 450 to 600 of the donors. The study gave a list of over 150 TCR beta chains associated with cytomegalovirus. The cohort was sequenced for TCR beta chains only, and without alpha or paired-chain data the features that could be detected were limited. Because counts were too low, around 17 rarely observed V segments, including chromosome 9 orphons, were left out of the earlier analysis of approximately 500 of the donors. Most TCR sequences were seen in very few donors, while some public TCRs were found in many individuals. A later analysis reported that several top co-occurrence clusters appeared linked to parvovirus B19, influenza, CMV and Epstein-Barr virus. When HLA alleles, especially DR and DQ, strongly co-occurred, TCR associations were difficult to assign to individual alleles. In vitro tests confirmed that three of the cytomegalovirus-associated TCR beta chains recognize cytomegalovirus antigens. A cluster of highly shared sequence variants was judged likely to be a technical artifact of the sequencing pipeline.

Libraries were constructed by the immunoSEQ multiplex PCR assay. For the multiplex PCR, a mixture combining 60 forward primers for TCR Vbeta segments and 13 reverse primers for TCR Jbeta segments was used. The CDR3 region of rearranged TCR beta genes was amplified from genomic DNA with a multiplex PCR assay. On the Illumina HiSeq System, the amplified TCR beta libraries were sequenced as 87-base-pair reads. The published analysis was carried out like this. A later analysis tallied about 77 million unique TCR beta chains across the 600 to 700 repertoires, and about 12 million of those chains were shared by two or more donors. To remove PCR and sequencing errors, raw reads were error-corrected and collapsed into unique sequences using a nearest-neighbor algorithm that merged closely related sequences. Alignment of CDR3 sequences to IMGT reference sequences was used to assign V, D and J gene segments. For a sequence to be retained, at least a six-nucleotide match to both a V gene segment and a J gene segment was required. Rearrangements were classified as productive when the CDR3 lacked stop codons and remained in frame with V and J, and all other rearrangements were classified as non-productive. Following IMGT convention, CDR3 was defined as the stretch from the second conserved V-encoded cysteine to the conserved J-encoded phenylalanine. In an earlier analysis of more than 550 of the donors, sequences lacking an unambiguous match to a single V gene segment were excluded. An earlier analysis of roughly 590 of the donors called V segments functional above 56.7% productive rearrangements and segregating when the between-donor standard deviation exceeded 5%. A statistical classification framework was built for diagnosing cytomegalovirus status from the catalog of TCR beta chain sequences. A later analysis assigned V and J genes by comparing TCR nucleotide sequences with IMGT/GENE-DB human TR gene sequences. Using the TCRdist pipeline, a later analysis assigned CDR3 sequences along with most-parsimonious VDJ recombination scenarios. In a later analysis, every TCR beta chain was defined by the combination of its CDR3 amino acid sequence and its V-gene family, and reads without a unique V-gene family were dropped. To address suspected cross-contamination and a sequencing artifact, a later analysis removed around 600 highly shared, low-generation-probability nucleotide sequences. In a later analysis, a clonal expansion index was calculated for each public chain from normalized within-repertoire ranks of inferred template counts. In a later analysis, generation probabilities were computed using a VDJ recombination model fitted to out-of-frame rearrangements, and the results were checked against IGoR. A later analysis scored TCR-TCR, TCR-HLA and TCR-CMV co-occurrence with hypergeometric tests, applying a repertoire-size bias correction to TCR pairs. In a later analysis, false discovery rates were estimated by permuting HLA or CMV assignments 20 times. In a later analysis, co-occurring TCRs were grouped with DBSCAN, and TCRdist sequence similarity was added when clustering was performed within HLA-allele-positive subsets. Repertoires with fewer than 30,000 or more than 120,000 public chains, plus five repertoires with anomalous nucleotide sharing, were excluded from co-occurrence clustering. TCRdb took this table from immuneACCESS and kept in-frame rearrangements with V and J called. Such tables lack part of the clones; where checked against another copy, unresolved V genes explain under half of the gap, and the rest is unexplained. That table supplies the V and J calls and clone size; D and trimming were determined from the DNA. Counted in this sample were 150,000 to 200,000 clones; roughly 70% of them appeared once. The top ten clones comprise roughly 1.6% of the sample.

The cohort was made up of approximately 670 healthy bone marrow donors. All cohort members were sampled while nominally healthy, although unrecorded immune exposures were likely present. The donor tested CMV seronegative and was one of the 352 seronegative cohort members. Each donor provided a peripheral blood sample, and peripheral blood mononuclear cells were used for TCR beta sequencing. The Qiagen DNeasy Blood Extraction Kit was used to extract genomic DNA from the blood cell samples. Counted from cysteine to phenylalanine, this CDR3 has 14 amino acids. Only CDR3 DNA is held: 42 bases, read in frame from base 1. V trim: 3 bases; J trim: 7 bases; unmatched bases: 7. From a lookup of the germline V gene, CDR1 and CDR2 are SGHDT and YYEEEE. The sample holds a few counts of this clone. The antigen it binds to is not known. The record has no base qualities; no much larger clone is one base away.

The source material was PBMCs. The clonotype comes from a girl aged 5-17 years in good health and CMV-seronegative. The rearrangement joined TRBV5-6 to TRBJ2-7; 10 central nucleotides agree with TRBD1. This receptor carries the CDR3 CASSYRDRGWEQYF. The DNA is as follows: TGTGCCAGCAGCTACCGGGACAGGGGCTGGGAGCAGTACTTC.